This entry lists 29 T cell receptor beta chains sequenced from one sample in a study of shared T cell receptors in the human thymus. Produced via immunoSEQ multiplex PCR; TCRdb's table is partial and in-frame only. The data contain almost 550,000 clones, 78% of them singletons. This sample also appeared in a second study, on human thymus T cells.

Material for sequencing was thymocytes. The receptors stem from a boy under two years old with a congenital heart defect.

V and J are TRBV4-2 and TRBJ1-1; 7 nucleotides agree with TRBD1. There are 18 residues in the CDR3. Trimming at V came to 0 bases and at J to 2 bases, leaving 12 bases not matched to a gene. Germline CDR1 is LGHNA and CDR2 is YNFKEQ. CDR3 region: CASSQDGDRNPFNTEAFF. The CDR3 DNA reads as TGTGCCAGCAGCCAAGATGGGGACAGAAACCCATTCAACACTGAAGCTTTCTTT.

Here the CDR3 DNA reads TGTGCCATCAGCCCCGAGGGGAGGGGAGGCGCCGGGGAGCTGTTTTTT. Its protein product is CAISPEGRGGAGELFF. The rearrangement uses TRBV10-3 and TRBJ2-2; 7 bases are shared with TRBD2. The germline gives CDR1 ENHRY, CDR2 SYGVKD. The CDR3 loop spans 16 amino acids. V shed 6 bases, J shed 6 bases, and the junction held 13 bases outside the gene matches.

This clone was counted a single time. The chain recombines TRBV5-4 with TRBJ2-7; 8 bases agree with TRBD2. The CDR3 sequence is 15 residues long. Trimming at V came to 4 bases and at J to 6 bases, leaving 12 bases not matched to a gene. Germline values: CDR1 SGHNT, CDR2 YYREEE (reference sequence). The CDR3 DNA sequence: TGTGCCAGCAGCCAGCCGGGACTAGAAACGTCCGAGCAGTACTTC. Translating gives CASSQPGLETSEQYF. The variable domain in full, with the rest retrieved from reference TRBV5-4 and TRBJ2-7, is ETGVTQSPTHLIKTRGQQVTLRCSSQSGHNTVSWYQQALGQGPQFIFQYYREEENGRGNFPPRFSGLQFPNYSSELNVNALELDDSALYLCASSQPGLETSEQYFGPGTRLTVT.

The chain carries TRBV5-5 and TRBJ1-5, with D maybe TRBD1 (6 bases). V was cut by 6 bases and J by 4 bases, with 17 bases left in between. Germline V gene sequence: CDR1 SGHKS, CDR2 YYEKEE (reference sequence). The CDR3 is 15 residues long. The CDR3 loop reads CASNSGGANNQPQHF. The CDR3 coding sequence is TGTGCCAGCAACTCTGGGGGCGCTAATAATCAGCCCCAGCATTTT.

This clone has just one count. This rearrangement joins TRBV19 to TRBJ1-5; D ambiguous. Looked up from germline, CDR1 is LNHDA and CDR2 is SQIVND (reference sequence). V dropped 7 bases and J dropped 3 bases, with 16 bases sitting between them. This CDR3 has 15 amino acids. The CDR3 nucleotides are TGTGCCAGTAATCTTAAGGGAGGCGACAATCAGCCCCAGCATTTT. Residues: CASNLKGGDNQPQHF.

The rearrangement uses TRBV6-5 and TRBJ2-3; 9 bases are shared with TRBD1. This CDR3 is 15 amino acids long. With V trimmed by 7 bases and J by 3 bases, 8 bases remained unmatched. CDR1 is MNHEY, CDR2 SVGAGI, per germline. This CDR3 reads CASTEGTGRTDTQYF. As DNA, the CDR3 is TGTGCCAGCACAGAGGGGACAGGGAGGACAGATACGCAGTATTTT.

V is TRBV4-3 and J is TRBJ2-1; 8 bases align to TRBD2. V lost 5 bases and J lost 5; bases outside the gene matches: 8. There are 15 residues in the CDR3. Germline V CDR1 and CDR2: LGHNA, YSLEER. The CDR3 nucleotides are TGCGCCAGCAGCTTACGGGGGGGGGCCGACAATGAGCAGTTCTTC. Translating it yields CASSLRGGADNEQFF.

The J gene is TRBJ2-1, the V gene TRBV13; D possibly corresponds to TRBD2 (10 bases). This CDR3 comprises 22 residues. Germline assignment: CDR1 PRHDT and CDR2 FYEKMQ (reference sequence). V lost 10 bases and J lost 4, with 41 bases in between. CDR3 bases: TGTGCCACCCACCTACGACGGGGCCTTGACAGGGGGAGGACTAGCGGTTACAATGAGCAGTTCTTC. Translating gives CATHLRRGLDRGRTSGYNEQFF.

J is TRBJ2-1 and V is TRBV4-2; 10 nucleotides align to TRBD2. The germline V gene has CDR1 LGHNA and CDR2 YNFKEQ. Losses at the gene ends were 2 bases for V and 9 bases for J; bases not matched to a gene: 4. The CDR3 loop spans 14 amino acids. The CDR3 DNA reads TGTGCCAGCAGCCAACCTCGGACTAGCGGTGAGCAGTTCTTC. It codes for CASSQPRTSGEQFF.

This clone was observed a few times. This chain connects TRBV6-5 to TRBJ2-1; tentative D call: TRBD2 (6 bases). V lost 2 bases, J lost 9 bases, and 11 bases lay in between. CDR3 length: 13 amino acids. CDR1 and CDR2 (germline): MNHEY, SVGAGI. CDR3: CASSYPGGSEQFF. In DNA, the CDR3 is TGTGCCAGCAGTTACCCTGGGGGGAGTGAGCAGTTCTTC.

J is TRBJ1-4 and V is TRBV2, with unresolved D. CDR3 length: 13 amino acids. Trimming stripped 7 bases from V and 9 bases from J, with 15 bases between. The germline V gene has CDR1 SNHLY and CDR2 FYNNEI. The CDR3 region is CASTKNSCKKLFF. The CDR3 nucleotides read TGTGCCAGCACCAAGAACAGTTGTAAAAAACTGTTTTTT.

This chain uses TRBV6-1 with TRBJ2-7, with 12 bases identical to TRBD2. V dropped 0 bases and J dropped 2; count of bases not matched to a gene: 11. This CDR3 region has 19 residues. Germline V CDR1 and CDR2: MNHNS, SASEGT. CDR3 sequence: CASSEAMTSGSINPYEQYF. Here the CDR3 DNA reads TGTGCCAGCAGTGAAGCGATGACTAGCGGGAGTATTAACCCCTACGAGCAGTACTTC.

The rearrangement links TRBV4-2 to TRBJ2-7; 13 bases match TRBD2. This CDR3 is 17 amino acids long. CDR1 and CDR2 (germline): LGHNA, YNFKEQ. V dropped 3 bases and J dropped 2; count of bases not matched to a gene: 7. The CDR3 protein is CASSHQTSGRTTYEQYF. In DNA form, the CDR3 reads TGTGCCAGCAGCCACCAGACTAGCGGGAGGACAACCTACGAGCAGTACTTC.

The CDR3 nucleotides read TGTGCCAGCAGTCCACAGGGTACTAGCACAGATACGCAGTATTTT. It is translated as CASSPQGTSTDTQYF. This sequence joins TRBV6-1 and TRBJ2-3; possibly TRBD1 for D (6 bases). CDR3 length equals 15 residues. Per germline, CDR1 MNHNS and CDR2 SASEGT. V was cut by 5 bases and J by 0 bases, with 12 bases left in between.

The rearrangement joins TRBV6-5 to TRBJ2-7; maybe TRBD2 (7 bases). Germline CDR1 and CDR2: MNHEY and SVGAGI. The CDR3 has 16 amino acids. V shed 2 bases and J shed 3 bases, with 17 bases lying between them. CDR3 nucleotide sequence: TGTGCCAGCAGTTACGGGGGGGGCCGAAACCTCTACGAGCAGTACTTC. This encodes CASSYGGGRNLYEQYF.

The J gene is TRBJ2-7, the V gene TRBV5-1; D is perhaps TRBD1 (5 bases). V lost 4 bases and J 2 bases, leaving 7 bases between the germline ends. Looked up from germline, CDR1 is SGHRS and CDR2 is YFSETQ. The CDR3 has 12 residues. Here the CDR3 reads CASSDRPYEQYF. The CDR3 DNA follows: TGCGCCAGCAGCGACAGACCCTACGAGCAGTACTTC.

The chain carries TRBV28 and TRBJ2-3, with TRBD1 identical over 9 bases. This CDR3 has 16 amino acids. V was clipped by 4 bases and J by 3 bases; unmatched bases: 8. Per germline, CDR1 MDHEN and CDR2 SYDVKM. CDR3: CASSSHTGGATDTQYF. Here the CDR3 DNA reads TGTGCCAGCAGTTCTCATACAGGGGGCGCGACAGATACGCAGTATTTT.

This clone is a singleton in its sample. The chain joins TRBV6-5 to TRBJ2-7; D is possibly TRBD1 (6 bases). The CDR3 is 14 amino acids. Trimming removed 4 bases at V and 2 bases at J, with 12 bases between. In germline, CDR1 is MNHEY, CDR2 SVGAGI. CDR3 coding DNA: TGTGCCAGCAGTTCGGGACATAACCCCTACGAGCAGTACTTC. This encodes CASSSGHNPYEQYF.

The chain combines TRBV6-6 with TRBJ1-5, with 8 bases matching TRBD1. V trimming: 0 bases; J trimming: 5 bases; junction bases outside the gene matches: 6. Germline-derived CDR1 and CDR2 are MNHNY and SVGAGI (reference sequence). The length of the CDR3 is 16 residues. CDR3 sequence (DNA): TGTGCCAGCAGTTACTCTATGCAGGGGGCAGATCAGCCCCAGCATTTT. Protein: CASSYSMQGADQPQHF.

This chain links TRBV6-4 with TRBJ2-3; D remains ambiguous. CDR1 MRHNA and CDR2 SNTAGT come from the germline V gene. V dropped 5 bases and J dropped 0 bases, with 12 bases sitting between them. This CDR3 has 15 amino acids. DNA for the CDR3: TGTGCCAGCAGTCCGACAACCATCAGCACAGATACGCAGTATTTT. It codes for CASSPTTISTDTQYF.

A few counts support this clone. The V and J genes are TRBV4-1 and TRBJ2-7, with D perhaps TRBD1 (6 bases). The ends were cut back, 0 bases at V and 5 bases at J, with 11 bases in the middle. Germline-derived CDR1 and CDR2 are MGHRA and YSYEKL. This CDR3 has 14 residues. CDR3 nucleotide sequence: TGCGCCAGCAGCCAAGACAGGGACAAGGACGAGCAGTACTTC. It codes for CASSQDRDKDEQYF.

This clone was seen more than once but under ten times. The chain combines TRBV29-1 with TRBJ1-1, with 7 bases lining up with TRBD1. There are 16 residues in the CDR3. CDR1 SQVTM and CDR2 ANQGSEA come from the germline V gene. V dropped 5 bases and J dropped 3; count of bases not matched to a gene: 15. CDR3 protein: CSVTPRQGWWDTEAFF. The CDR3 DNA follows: TGCAGCGTTACCCCCCGACAGGGTTGGTGGGACACTGAAGCTTTCTTT.

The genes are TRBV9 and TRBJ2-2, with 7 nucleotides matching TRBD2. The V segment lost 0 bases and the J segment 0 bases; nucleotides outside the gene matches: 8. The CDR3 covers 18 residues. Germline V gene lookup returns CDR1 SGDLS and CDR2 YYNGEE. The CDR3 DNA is TGTGCCAGCAGCGTAGGTCCGGCGGGAGCACCGAACACCGGGGAGCTGTTTTTT. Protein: CASSVGPAGAPNTGELFF.

The CDR3: CASSATKKSEAFF. The CDR3 DNA is TGTGCCAGCAGTGCAACAAAGAAATCTGAAGCTTTCTTT. The V gene is TRBV25-1, the J gene TRBJ1-1; no firm D call. This CDR3 is built from 13 residues. Germline lookup yields CDR1 MGHDK and CDR2 SYGVNS. V lost 4 bases and J lost 6, with 12 bases in between.

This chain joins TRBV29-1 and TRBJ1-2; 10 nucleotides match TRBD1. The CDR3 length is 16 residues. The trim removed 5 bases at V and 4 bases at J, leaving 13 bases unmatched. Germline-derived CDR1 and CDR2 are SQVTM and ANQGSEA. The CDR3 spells CSVPSHRDRGSYGYTF. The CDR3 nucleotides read TGCAGCGTTCCTTCGCATCGGGACAGGGGAAGCTATGGCTACACCTTC.

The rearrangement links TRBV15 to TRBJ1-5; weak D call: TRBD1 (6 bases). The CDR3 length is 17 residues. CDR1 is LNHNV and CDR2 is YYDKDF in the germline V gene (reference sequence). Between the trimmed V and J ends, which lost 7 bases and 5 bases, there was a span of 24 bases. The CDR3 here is CATNPAEGQWIHQPQHF. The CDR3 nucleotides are TGTGCCACCAACCCCGCCGAAGGACAGTGGATCCATCAGCCCCAGCATTTT.

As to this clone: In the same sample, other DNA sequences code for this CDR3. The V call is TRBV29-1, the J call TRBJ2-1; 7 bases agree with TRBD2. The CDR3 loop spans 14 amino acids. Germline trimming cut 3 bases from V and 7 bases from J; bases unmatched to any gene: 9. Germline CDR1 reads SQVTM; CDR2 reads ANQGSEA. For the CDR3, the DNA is TGCAGCGTTGAGCCTAGGACTAGTCCGAATGAGCAGTTCTTC. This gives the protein CSVEPRTSPNEQFF.

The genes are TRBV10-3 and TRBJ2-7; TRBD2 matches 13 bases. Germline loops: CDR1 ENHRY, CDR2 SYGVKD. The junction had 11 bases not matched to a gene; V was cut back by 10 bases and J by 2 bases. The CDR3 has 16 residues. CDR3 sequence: CASSGGLAGKPYEQYF. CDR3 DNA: TGTGCCAGTTCGGGGGGACTAGCGGGAAAGCCCTACGAGCAGTACTTC.

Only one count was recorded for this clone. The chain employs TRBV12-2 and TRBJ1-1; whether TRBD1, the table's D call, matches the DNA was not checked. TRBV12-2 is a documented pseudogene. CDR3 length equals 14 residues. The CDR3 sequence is CASHSRQVDTEAFF. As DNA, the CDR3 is TGTGCAAGTCACTCAAGACAGGTGGACACTGAAGCTTTCTTT.